These 2 T cell receptor beta chains share one sample of origin, sequenced in a study of cytomegalovirus exposure and HLA in healthy donors. This table comes from immunoSEQ multiplex PCR, and its TCRdb copy is limited to in-frame clones, with some not included. Among 120,000 to 150,000 clones listed, 85% to 90% were seen once. Sequencing was performed on PBMCs. These receptors originate from a woman between 18 and 30 years old in good health and CMV-seropositive.

The chain joins TRBV2 to TRBJ1-2; TRBD1 matches at 8 bases. This CDR3 has 15 residues. After removal of 4 bases from V and 7 bases from J, the junction contained 11 bases not matched to a gene. Germline lookup yields CDR1 SNHLY and CDR2 FYNNEI. CDR3 nucleotides: TGTGCCAGCAGTGGGGGCCGACAGGGGAGTAGTGGCTACACCTTC. Its translation is CASSGGRQGSSGYTF.

The chain recombines TRBV5-1 with TRBJ1-4, with 7 bases identical to TRBD1. V was clipped by 5 bases and J by 8 bases; unmatched bases: 9. The CDR3 runs to 14 residues. Germline V CDR1 and CDR2: SGHRS, YFSETQ. The CDR3 sequence is CASSTGTEIEKLFF. In DNA, the CDR3 is TGCGCCAGCAGTACCGGGACAGAAATAGAAAAACTGTTTTTT.